These T cell receptor beta chains were read from a single sample in a study of blood T cell repertoires in COVID-19. Profiling relied on immunoSEQ multiplex PCR, and the TCRdb table lists in-frame clones only, not all of them. Of 180,000 or so clones listed, 80% to 90% are singletons. The sample consisted of peripheral blood. The receptors were sampled from a human donor with active or convalescent COVID-19. The donor label of this sample is uncertain. CDR3s include the opening cysteine and the closing phenylalanine or tryptophan. The D gene is left open where the match is weak. Clone size is given for some rows only: seen once, a few or many times, or a class if the clone is expanded.

CDR3: CASSRNSGFSYNEQFF
DNA: TGTGCCAGCAGTCGAAATAGCGGATTCTCCTACAATGAGCAGTTCTTC
J: TRBJ2-1
D: NA
size: NA
V: TRBV3-1/TRBV3-2

CDR3: CASSKASGSGTDTQYF
DNA: TGCGCCAGCAGCAAGGCTAGCGGGAGTGGAACAGATACGCAGTATTTT
J: TRBJ2-3
D: TRBD2
size: once
V: TRBV5-1

CDR3: CASSYAGTGVGEQFF
DNA: TGTGCCAGCAGTTACGCCGGGACAGGGGTGGGTGAGCAGTTCTTC
J: TRBJ2-1
D: TRBD1
size: few
V: TRBV6-5

CDR3: CASSVGRGSHNEQFF
DNA: TGTGCCAGCAGCGTCGGGCGGGGGTCCCACAATGAGCAGTTCTTC
J: TRBJ2-1
D: TRBD2
size: NA
V: TRBV9

CDR3: CASSQVSGQGTAQYF
DNA: TGCGCCAGCAGCCAGGTTTCGGGACAGGGAACCGCTCAGTACTTC
J: TRBJ2-7
D: TRBD1
size: NA
V: TRBV4-1

CDR3: CASSVGDATQYF
DNA: TGTGCCAGCAGCGTCGGGGATGCTACGCAGTATTTT
J: TRBJ2-3
D: NA
size: NA
V: TRBV9

CDR3: CASRTSGSYEQYF
DNA: TGTGCCAGCAGAACTAGCGGATCCTACGAGCAGTACTTC
J: TRBJ2-7
D: TRBD2
size: NA
V: TRBV6-6

CDR3: CATSRGVENQPQHF
DNA: TGTGCCACCAGCAGAGGGGTGGAGAATCAGCCCCAGCATTTT
J: TRBJ1-5
D: NA
size: NA
V: TRBV15

CDR3: CASSVGLEELTGYTF
DNA: TGTGCCAGCAGTGTCGGGTTGGAGGAGTTAACAGGCTACACCTTC
J: TRBJ1-2
D: NA
size: NA
V: TRBV2

CDR3: CASSHLQGNTEAFF
DNA: TGTGCCAGCAGCCATCTCCAGGGGAACACTGAAGCTTTCTTT
J: TRBJ1-1
D: NA
size: NA
V: TRBV9

CDR3: CSCGQGGGTSTDTQYF
DNA: TGCAGCTGTGGCCAGGGAGGTGGCACTAGCACAGATACGCAGTATTTT
J: TRBJ2-3
D: NA
size: NA
V: TRBV29-1

CDR3: CASTPSGTGASEQYF
DNA: TGTGCCAGCACTCCCAGCGGGACAGGGGCTTCCGAGCAGTACTTC
J: TRBJ2-7
D: TRBD1
size: NA
V: TRBV2

CDR3: CAWAQAGGSGTQYF
DNA: TGTGCCTGGGCCCAAGCGGGGGGCTCCGGTACGCAGTATTTT
J: TRBJ2-3
D: TRBD2
size: NA
V: TRBV30

CDR3: CASRAEGWGYGYTF
DNA: TGTGCCAGCAGGGCGGAGGGTTGGGGCTATGGCTACACCTTC
J: TRBJ1-2
D: NA
size: NA
V: TRBV2

CDR3: CASSLPPLVRTEKNEQFF
DNA: TGTGCCAGCAGCTTACCCCCACTTGTAAGGACAGAGAAAAATGAGCAGTTCTTC
J: TRBJ2-1
D: NA
size: NA
V: TRBV7-9

CDR3: CASSSDSRNTIYF
DNA: TGTGCCAGCAGCTCGGACAGTCGAAACACCATATATTTT
J: TRBJ1-3
D: NA
size: NA
V: TRBV11-2

CDR3: CASSGNRGLNYGYTF
DNA: TGTGCCAGCAGTGGAAACAGGGGGCTCAACTATGGCTACACCTTC
J: TRBJ1-2
D: TRBD1
size: NA
V: TRBV9

CDR3: CAWSVFFKVAASTDTQYF
DNA: TGTGCCTGGAGTGTTTTCTTTAAGGTAGCGGCTAGCACAGATACGCAGTATTTT
J: TRBJ2-3
D: NA
size: few
V: TRBV30

CDR3: CASSGAYEQYF
DNA: TGTGCCAGTTCGGGGGCCTACGAGCAGTACTTC
J: TRBJ2-7
D: NA
size: NA
V: TRBV19

CDR3: CAISHRDRVSYEQYF
DNA: TGTGCCATCAGCCACCGGGACAGGGTCTCCTACGAGCAGTACTTC
J: TRBJ2-7
D: TRBD1
size: NA
V: TRBV10-3

CDR3: CASSRSQGQAFF
DNA: TGTGCCAGCAGCAGATCACAGGGCCAAGCTTTCTTT
J: TRBJ1-1
D: NA
size: NA
V: TRBV12-3/TRBV12-4

CDR3: CASSRTLAEGAYEQYF
DNA: TGTGCCAGCAGCCGGACTCTAGCGGAGGGGGCCTACGAGCAGTACTTC
J: TRBJ2-7
D: NA
size: NA
V: TRBV3-1/TRBV3-2

CDR3: CATSAQGQGIDTQYF
DNA: TGTGCCACCAGTGCGCAGGGGCAGGGAATAGATACGCAGTATTTT
J: TRBJ2-3
D: NA
size: NA
V: TRBV24-1

CDR3: CASSDSGPLMNTEAFF
DNA: TGTGCCAGTAGTGATTCAGGCCCTCTCATGAACACTGAAGCTTTCTTT
J: TRBJ1-1
D: NA
size: NA
V: TRBV19

CDR3: CASSQEGQGRYGYGYTF
DNA: TGTGCCAGCAGCCAAGAAGGACAGGGGCGGTATGGCTATGGCTACACCTTC
J: TRBJ1-2
D: TRBD1
size: NA
V: TRBV14

CDR3: CASIFGQNYGYTF
DNA: TGTGCCAGCATTTTTGGGCAGAACTATGGCTACACCTTC
J: TRBJ1-2
D: NA
size: NA
V: TRBV2

CDR3: CASSLGGLAGSPPYNEQFF
DNA: TGTGCCAGCAGCTTAGGAGGACTAGCGGGATCCCCCCCCTACAATGAGCAGTTCTTC
J: TRBJ2-1
D: TRBD2
size: NA
V: TRBV13

CDR3: CASTEGDTPYEQYF
DNA: TGTGCCAGCACTGAGGGGGACACCCCCTACGAGCAGTACTTC
J: TRBJ2-7
D: NA
size: NA
V: TRBV9

CDR3: CASSPRSQVIYGYTF
DNA: TGTGCCAGTAGTCCCCGATCGCAGGTGATCTATGGCTACACCTTC
J: TRBJ1-2
D: NA
size: few
V: TRBV19

CDR3: CASSLTDTEAFF
DNA: TGTGCCAGCAGCCTGACAGACACTGAAGCTTTCTTT
J: TRBJ1-1
D: NA
size: NA
V: TRBV7-9

CDR3: CASSESTSGRGETQYF
DNA: TGCGCCAGCAGTGAGTCAACTAGCGGGAGAGGGGAGACCCAGTACTTC
J: TRBJ2-5
D: TRBD2
size: NA
V: TRBV10-1

CDR3: CASSLELAGGSTSTDTQYF
DNA: TGCGCCAGCAGCTTGGAACTAGCGGGAGGCAGTACCTCCACAGATACGCAGTATTTT
J: TRBJ2-3
D: TRBD2
size: NA
V: TRBV5-1

CDR3: CASSYILGDTGELFF
DNA: TGTGCCAGCAGTTATATCCTAGGGGACACCGGGGAGCTGTTTTTT
J: TRBJ2-2
D: NA
size: NA
V: TRBV6-5

CDR3: CASSIGQGNTEAFF
DNA: TGTGCCAGCAGCATAGGACAGGGTAACACTGAAGCTTTCTTT
J: TRBJ1-1
D: TRBD1
size: NA
V: TRBV7-6

CDR3: CSASGLAGALYEQYF
DNA: TGCAGTGCTAGTGGCCTAGCGGGAGCCCTCTACGAGCAGTACTTC
J: TRBJ2-7
D: TRBD2
size: NA
V: TRBV20-1

CDR3: CASSFNKATNEKLFF
DNA: TGTGCCAGCAGCTTCAACAAAGCAACTAATGAAAAACTGTTTTTT
J: TRBJ1-4
D: NA
size: NA
V: TRBV7-2

CDR3: CASSSNSLFTEAFF
DNA: TGTGCCAGCAGCTCGAACTCGTTATTTACTGAAGCTTTCTTT
J: TRBJ1-1
D: NA
size: NA
V: TRBV7-9

CDR3: CASSLPGLAGGKTQYF
DNA: TGTGCCAGCAGCTTACCGGGACTAGCGGGAGGAAAGACCCAGTACTTC
J: TRBJ2-5
D: TRBD2
size: NA
V: TRBV5-4

CDR3: CASIQSPRGQETQYF
DNA: TGTGCCAGCATTCAATCCCCGCGGGGCCAAGAGACCCAGTACTTC
J: TRBJ2-5
D: NA
size: NA
V: TRBV28

CDR3: CASQGTWGSPLHF
DNA: TGTGCCAGTCAGGGCACCTGGGGTTCACCCCTCCACTTT
J: TRBJ1-6
D: NA
size: NA
V: TRBV7-9

CDR3: CASSLASASGTDTQYF
DNA: TGCGCCAGCAGCTTGGCTAGCGCATCTGGCACAGATACGCAGTATTTT
J: TRBJ2-3
D: NA
size: NA
V: TRBV5-1

CDR3: CASSLGTAAYEQYF
DNA: TGTGCCAGCAGCCTGGGGACAGCTGCGTACGAGCAGTACTTC
J: TRBJ2-7
D: TRBD1
size: NA
V: TRBV7-6

CDR3: CASSRLRQGPNTDTQYF
DNA: TGTGCCAGCAGTAGGTTGAGGCAGGGCCCGAACACAGATACGCAGTATTTT
J: TRBJ2-3
D: NA
size: NA
V: TRBV27

CDR3: CASSLAGQVRYEQYF
DNA: TGTGCCAGCAGCTTAGCCGGACAGGTTCGCTACGAGCAGTACTTC
J: TRBJ2-7
D: TRBD1
size: NA
V: TRBV7-2

CDR3: CASSLVWLAGANTGELFF
DNA: TGTGCCAGCAGCTTGGTTTGGCTAGCGGGAGCTAACACCGGGGAGCTGTTTTTT
J: TRBJ2-2
D: TRBD2
size: NA
V: TRBV5-4

CDR3: CASSEFFDRGLTYF
DNA: TGTGCCAGCAGTGAATTCTTTGACAGGGGCCTAACGTACTTC
J: TRBJ2-4
D: TRBD1
size: once
V: TRBV2

CDR3: CASSPGRGTDTQYF
DNA: TGCGCCAGCAGCCCCGGGAGGGGCACAGATACGCAGTATTTT
J: TRBJ2-3
D: TRBD2
size: NA
V: TRBV5-1

CDR3: CASSVDLGEGTQFF
DNA: TGTGCCAGCAGCGTAGATTTGGGGGAAGGGACACAGTTCTTC
J: TRBJ2-1
D: NA
size: NA
V: TRBV9

CDR3: CASSLAWEGSMNTEAFF
DNA: TGTGCCAGCAGCTTAGCTTGGGAGGGATCCATGAACACTGAAGCTTTCTTT
J: TRBJ1-1
D: NA
size: NA
V: TRBV11-1

CDR3: CASSSQQGTEAFF
DNA: TGTGCCAGCAGTTCACAACAGGGCACTGAAGCTTTCTTT
J: TRBJ1-1
D: NA
size: NA
V: TRBV27

CDR3: CASSLTSDSYQETQYF
DNA: TGTGCCAGCAGCCTTACATCGGACAGCTACCAAGAGACCCAGTACTTC
J: TRBJ2-5
D: NA
size: NA
V: TRBV4-2

CDR3: CATSSVTGTSGSRYNEQFF
DNA: TGTGCCACCAGTTCGGTGACAGGAACTAGCGGATCTAGGTACAATGAGCAGTTCTTC
J: TRBJ2-1
D: TRBD2
size: NA
V: TRBV24-1

CDR3: CASSLGSTTGADTQYF
DNA: TGCGCCAGCAGCTTGGGATCGACCACCGGGGCAGATACGCAGTATTTT
J: TRBJ2-3
D: NA
size: NA
V: TRBV5-1

CDR3: CASSQDRNRGPLGNYGYTF
DNA: TGCGCCAGCAGCCAAGATAGGAACAGGGGGCCACTAGGGAACTATGGCTACACCTTC
J: TRBJ1-2
D: TRBD1
size: NA
V: TRBV4-1

CDR3: CASSWPGVGNTEAFF
DNA: TGTGCCAGCAGCTGGCCGGGGGTAGGTAACACTGAAGCTTTCTTT
J: TRBJ1-1
D: NA
size: NA
V: TRBV5-4

CDR3: CASSLAGVGEQFF
DNA: TGTGCCAGCAGCCTAGCGGGCGTTGGTGAGCAGTTCTTC
J: TRBJ2-1
D: TRBD2
size: NA
V: TRBV14

CDR3: CASSLNRYTEAFF
DNA: TGTGCCAGCAGCTTAAACAGATACACTGAAGCTTTCTTT
J: TRBJ1-1
D: NA
size: few
V: TRBV7-3

CDR3: CASGTGLNTEAFF
DNA: TGTGCCAGCGGTACGGGATTGAACACTGAAGCTTTCTTT
J: TRBJ1-1
D: NA
size: NA
V: TRBV6-6

CDR3: CASSKAGGYPIQETQYF
DNA: TGTGCCAGCAGCAAAGCTGGGGGCTACCCGATTCAAGAGACCCAGTACTTC
J: TRBJ2-5
D: NA
size: NA
V: TRBV21-1

CDR3: CASSATGTRLGNEQFF
DNA: TGTGCCAGCAGCGCTACCGGGACACGTTTAGGTAATGAGCAGTTCTTC
J: TRBJ2-1
D: NA
size: NA
V: TRBV9